This T cell receptor (beta chain) was sequenced in a study of cytotoxic CD8 clonotypes in ibrutinib-treated CLL (dated by TCRdb to 2020 to 2022). About the investigation overall: In this cohort, approximately 14 patients were treatment-naive and roughly ten were relapsed/refractory, while around 18 had unmutated IGHV. Cryopreserved peripheral blood mononuclear cells were collected before treatment, at response, and at either disease progression or sustained remission. On average, each sample had some 250,000 productive templates and approximately 85,000 productive rearrangements. Samples at response were collected after a median of about twelve months of treatment, with a range of roughly 6 to 40 months. Of the approximately 86 people in the trial, approximately 26 had longitudinal samples available. Responses were partial in about 25 patients and complete in 2; after median around 68 months follow-up, around 15 stayed in remission and about twelve progressed.

Based on the germline V gene (reference sequence), the CDR1 and CDR2 sequences are LNHNV and YYDKDF. Between the V and J ends, shortened by 2 bases and 0 bases respectively, the junction contains 16 bases. The CDR3 runs 18 amino acids, cysteine and phenylalanine included. The read is trimmed to its CDR3 DNA, 54 bases read in frame from base 1. About this clone itself: It has no known antigen specificity. Qualities for individual bases were not recorded, and no much larger clone is one base off.

The goal of deep resolution MiSeq sequencing was a depth between 1 in 1 million and 1 in 200,000 T cells, and coverage averaged 10x per clonotype. TCR beta libraries were generated with the immunoSEQ hsTCRB Kit. The authors' analysis ran thus. Data were analyzed with ImmunoSEQ Data Assistant and ImmunoSEQ Analyzer, with V, D and J genes assigned per IMGT definitions. Clonality, which ranges from 0 to 1, was calculated by subtracting the normalized Shannon entropy of productive rearrangement frequencies from one. Only overrepresented clonotypes making up at least 0.05% of the repertoire of each patient were included in the public clonotype analysis. Repertoires from thirteen age-matched healthy donors in immuneACCESS were used as clonality controls. TCRdb provides this immuneACCESS table in a form limited to in-frame rearrangements. Some clones are lacking; in checked studies, under half of them reflect an unresolved V gene, and why the rest are absent is not known. That table gives V, J and clone size, and the DNA gave D and trimming. The sample yields 30,000 to 40,000 clones; roughly three quarters were counted once. 25% to 35% of the sample belongs to the ten largest clones.

About 2 micrograms of genomic DNA were extracted from cryopreserved PBMCs for TCR beta library preparation. High-throughput TCR beta sequencing was performed on longitudinal blood samples from CLL patients receiving ibrutinib monotherapy. Patients were enrolled in a phase 2 open-label single-center ibrutinib monotherapy trial. General study outcomes and caveats: Baseline clonality was found to be higher than that of age-matched healthy donors and was strongly correlated with circulating CD8+ T-cell counts. Public clonotypes were rare and either shrank or stayed stable during treatment, and the rise in clonality at ibrutinib response reflected expansion of private clonotypes. Clonality rose at ibrutinib response, remained stable during sustained remission, and dropped back toward baseline at progression. Sustained-remission and progressing patients did not have matched sampling times, and lymph node repertoires were not examined.

The sequence was obtained from a human donor with chronic lymphocytic leukemia. The sequence joins TRBV15 to TRBJ2-2; tentative D gene TRBD2, with 5 bases matching. Sequencing used PBMCs, obtained before ibrutinib treatment. The DNA sequence is TGTGCCACCAGCAGACCTCCGGGATGGGCCGCGAACACCGGGGAGCTGTTTTTT. Protein translation: CATSRPPGWAANTGELFF. Outside the CDR3, residues come from the reference TRBV15 and TRBJ2-2 proteins, so the full variable domain is: DAMVIQNPRYQVTQFGKPVTLSCSQTLNHNVMYWYQQKSSQAPKLLFHYYDKDFNNEADTPDNFQSRRPNTSFCFLDIRSPGLGDTAMYLCATSRPPGWAANTGELFFGEGSRLTVL.